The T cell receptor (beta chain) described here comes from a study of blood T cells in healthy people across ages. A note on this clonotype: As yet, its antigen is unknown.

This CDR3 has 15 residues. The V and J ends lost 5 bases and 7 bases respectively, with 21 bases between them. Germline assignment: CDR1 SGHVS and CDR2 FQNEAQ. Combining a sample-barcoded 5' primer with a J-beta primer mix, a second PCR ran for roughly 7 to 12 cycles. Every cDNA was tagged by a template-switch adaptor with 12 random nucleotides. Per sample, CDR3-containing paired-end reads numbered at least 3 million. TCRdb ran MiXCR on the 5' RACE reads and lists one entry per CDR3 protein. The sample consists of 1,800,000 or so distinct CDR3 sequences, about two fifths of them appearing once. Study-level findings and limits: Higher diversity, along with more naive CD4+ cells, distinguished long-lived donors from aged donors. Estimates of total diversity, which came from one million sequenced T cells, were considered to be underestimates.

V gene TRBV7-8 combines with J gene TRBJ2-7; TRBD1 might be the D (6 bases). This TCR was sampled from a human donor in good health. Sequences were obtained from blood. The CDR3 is CASSLGTGGFFEQYF. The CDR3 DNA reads TGTGCCAGCAGCCTAGGAACTGGGGGCTTCTTTGAGCAGTACTTC.